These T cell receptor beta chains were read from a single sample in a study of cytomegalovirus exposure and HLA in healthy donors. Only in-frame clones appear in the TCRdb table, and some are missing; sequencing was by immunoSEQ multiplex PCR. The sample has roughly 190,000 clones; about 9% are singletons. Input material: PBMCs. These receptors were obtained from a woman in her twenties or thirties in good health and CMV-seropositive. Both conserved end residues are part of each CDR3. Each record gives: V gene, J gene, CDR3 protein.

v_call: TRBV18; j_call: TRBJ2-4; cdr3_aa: CASSEPTKNIQYF
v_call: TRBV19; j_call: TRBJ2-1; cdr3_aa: CASMGTSGPLSYNEQFF
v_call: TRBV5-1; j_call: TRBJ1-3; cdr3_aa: CASSLDRAGNTIYF
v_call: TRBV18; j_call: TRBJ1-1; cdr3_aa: CASSPSRQGNSEAFF
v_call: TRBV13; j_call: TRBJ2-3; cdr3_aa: CASSPGLGGDTQYF
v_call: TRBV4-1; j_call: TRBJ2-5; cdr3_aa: CASSQPRGETQYF
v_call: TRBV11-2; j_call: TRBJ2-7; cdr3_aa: CASSLQGREYF
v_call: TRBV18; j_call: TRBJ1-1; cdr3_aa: CASSPVTGEAFF
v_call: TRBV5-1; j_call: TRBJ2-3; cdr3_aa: CASSDIPADTQYF
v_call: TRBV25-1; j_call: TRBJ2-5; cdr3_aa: CASWASGTPQETQYF
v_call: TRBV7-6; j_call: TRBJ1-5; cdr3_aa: CASSLGGAHQPQHF
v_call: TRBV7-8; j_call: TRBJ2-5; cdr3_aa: CASSDLPSGTYQETQYF
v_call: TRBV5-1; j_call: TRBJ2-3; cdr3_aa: CASSLISPDTQYF
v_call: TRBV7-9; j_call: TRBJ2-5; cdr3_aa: CASMGLEETQYF
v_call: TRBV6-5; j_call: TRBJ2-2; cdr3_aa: CASRTGGPGELFF
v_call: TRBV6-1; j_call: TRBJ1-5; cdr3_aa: CASSGQGQLLNQPQHF
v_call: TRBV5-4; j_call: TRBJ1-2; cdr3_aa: CASSDLGQPKNYGYTF
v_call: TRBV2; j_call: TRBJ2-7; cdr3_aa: CASSENGMNSYEQYF
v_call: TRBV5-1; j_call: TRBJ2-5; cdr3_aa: CASGSGGETQYF
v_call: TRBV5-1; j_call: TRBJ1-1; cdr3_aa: CASSLRDKRTEAFF
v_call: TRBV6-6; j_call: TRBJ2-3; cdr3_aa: CASSYQGGYEEQYF
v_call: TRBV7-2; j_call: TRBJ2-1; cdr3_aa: CASTPGLAGINEQFF
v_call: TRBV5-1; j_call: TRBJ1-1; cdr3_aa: CAGSLGSGVMGETEAFF